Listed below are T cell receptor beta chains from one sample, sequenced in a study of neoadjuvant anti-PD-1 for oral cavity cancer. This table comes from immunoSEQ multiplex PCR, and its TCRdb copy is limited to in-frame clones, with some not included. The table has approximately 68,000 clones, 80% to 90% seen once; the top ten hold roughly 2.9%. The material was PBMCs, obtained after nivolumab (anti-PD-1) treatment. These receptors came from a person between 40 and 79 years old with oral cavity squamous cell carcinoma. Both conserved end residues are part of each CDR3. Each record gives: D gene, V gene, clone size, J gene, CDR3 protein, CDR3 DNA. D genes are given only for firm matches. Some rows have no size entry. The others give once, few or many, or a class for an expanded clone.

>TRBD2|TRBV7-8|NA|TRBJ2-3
CASSWRTSGRVSDTQYF
TGTGCCAGCAGCTGGCGGACTAGCGGGAGGGTGTCAGATACGCAGTATTTT
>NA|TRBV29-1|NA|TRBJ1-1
CSVAGSWTEAFF
TGCAGCGTTGCCGGGTCGTGGACTGAAGCTTTCTTT
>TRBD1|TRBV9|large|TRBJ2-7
CASSTGGASYEQYF
TGTGCCAGCAGTACAGGGGGCGCATCCTACGAGCAGTACTTC
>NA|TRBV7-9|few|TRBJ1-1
CASSLTYRDDEAFF
TGTGCCAGCAGCTTGACGTACAGGGATGATGAAGCTTTCTTT
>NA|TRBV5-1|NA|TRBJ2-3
CASSLTDTQYF
TGCGCCAGCAGCTTGACAGATACGCAGTATTTT
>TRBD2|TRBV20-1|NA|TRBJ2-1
CGLVGYNEQFF
TGCGGACTAGTAGGTTACAATGAGCAGTTCTTC
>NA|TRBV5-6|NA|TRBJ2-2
CASSPAPTAGRELFF
TGTGCCAGCAGCCCCGCCCCCACCGCGGGCCGGGAGCTGTTTTTT
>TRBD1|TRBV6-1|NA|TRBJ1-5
CASGRDSRRNQPQHF
TGTGCCAGCGGGCGGGACAGCCGTCGCAATCAGCCCCAGCATTTT
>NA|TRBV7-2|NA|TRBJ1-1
CASSLERDTEAFF
TGTGCCAGCAGCTTAGAGAGAGACACTGAAGCTTTCTTT
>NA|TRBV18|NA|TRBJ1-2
CASSRPTGTNYGYTF
TGTGCCAGCTCACGTCCAACAGGGACTAACTATGGCTACACCTTC
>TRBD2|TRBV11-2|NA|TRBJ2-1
CASSLNQLAGVNEQFF
TGTGCCAGCAGCTTAAACCAACTAGCGGGAGTCAATGAGCAGTTCTTC
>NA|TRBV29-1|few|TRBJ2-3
CSVRESSHFTDTQYF
TGCAGCGTCAGGGAATCGAGCCACTTCACAGATACGCAGTATTTT
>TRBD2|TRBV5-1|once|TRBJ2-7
CASSLTAVAGNLYYEQYF
TGCGCCAGCAGCCTCACGGCCGTAGCGGGAAACCTCTACTACGAGCAGTACTTC
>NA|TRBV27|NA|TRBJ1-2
CASSLSRFYGYTF
TGTGCCAGCAGTTTATCGAGATTCTATGGCTACACCTTC
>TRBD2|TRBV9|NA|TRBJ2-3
CASSAGLAGGTDTQYF
TGTGCCAGCAGCGCGGGACTAGCGGGGGGAACAGATACGCAGTATTTT
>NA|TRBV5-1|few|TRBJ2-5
CASSLGRQETQYF
TGCGCCAGCAGCTTGGGCCGACAAGAGACCCAGTACTTC
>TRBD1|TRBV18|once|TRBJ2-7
CASSPDRFKASRSSYEQYF
TGTGCCAGCTCACCGGACAGGTTTAAAGCTTCCAGGTCCTCCTACGAGCAGTACTTC
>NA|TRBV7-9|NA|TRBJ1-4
CASSSPGEKLFF
TGTGCCAGCAGCTCCCCAGGGGAAAAACTGTTTTTT
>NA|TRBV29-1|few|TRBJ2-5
CSVGLNYYGQKQETQYF
TGCAGCGTTGGGCTAAACTACTATGGACAGAAGCAAGAGACCCAGTACTTC
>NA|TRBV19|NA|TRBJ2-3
CASTATGTDTQYF
TGTGCCAGTACCGCGACCGGCACAGATACGCAGTATTTT
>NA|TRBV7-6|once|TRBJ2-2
CASSPRPGQNTGELFF
TGTGCCAGCAGCCCTCGACCTGGACAGAACACCGGGGAGCTGTTTTTT
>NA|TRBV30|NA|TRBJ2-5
CAWSIRAETQYF
TGTGCCTGGAGTATCAGGGCGGAGACCCAGTACTTC
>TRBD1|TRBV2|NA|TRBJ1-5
CASSGTGGNQPQHF
TGTGCCAGCTCAGGGACAGGGGGCAATCAGCCCCAGCATTTT